This TCR beta chain was retrieved from a study of blood T cell repertoires in COVID-19. Trimming removed 6 bases from V and 1 base from J, with 9 bases in between. This CDR3 contains 14 residues. Germline CDR1 is SGHAT and CDR2 is FQNNGV. TCRdb's copy holds only in-frame clones and misses some; the assay was immunoSEQ multiplex PCR. The sample has 350,000 to 400,000 clones, more than 70% seen once. What was sequenced was PBMCs or T cells enriched from blood (not recorded which). The sequence was collected from a man aged 35 to 55 in a cohort exposed to, infected with or recovered from COVID-19 (not recorded which). The rearrangement joins TRBV11-2 to TRBJ2-2; tentative D call: TRBD2 (5 bases). The CDR3 sequence: CASSQRMNTGELFF. As DNA, the CDR3 is TGTGCCAGCAGTCAGCGGATGAACACCGGGGAGCTGTTTTTT.